The T cell receptor (beta chain) under discussion was sequenced for a study of T cells in Graves' hyperthyroidism and ophthalmopathy. Study findings and constraints: Most expanded thyroid clonotypes above 0.001 recurred in blood.

Germline loops: CDR1 SGHAT, CDR2 FQNNGV. This CDR3 is 16 amino acids long. J was trimmed by 5 bases and V by 3 bases; bases with no gene match: 8. The investigators amplified TCR beta CDR3 regions from RNA transcripts. Carried out on the TCR CDR3, a first-round RT-PCR used the HTBI primer set. TCRdb used MiXCR to reprocess the multiplex PCR reads, holding one entry per CDR3 protein. The sample holds more than 350,000 distinct CDR3 sequences, around 15% seen once. Not enrolled were patients with uncontrolled infection, other autoimmune disease, pregnancy or lactation. This clonotype showed up many times. The target antigen is unknown.

The V and J genes are TRBV11-2 and TRBJ2-2; 8 positions agree with TRBD1. The TCR sequence derives from a woman aged 60-70 years with Graves' ophthalmopathy. The sequencing input was blood. In nucleotides, the CDR3 is TGTGCCAGCAGCTTGCACCAGGGGGCGGGGACCGGGGAGCTGTTTTTT. Its protein is CASSLHQGAGTGELFF.